This TCR beta chain was identified in a study of Graves' ophthalmopathy and Graves' hyperthyroidism (dated by TCRdb to the late 2010s). Turning to the overall study: A patient counted as having stable hyperthyroidism if there was no progression to ophthalmopathy within 18 months of follow-up. The study used TCR beta repertoire signatures to distinguish Graves' ophthalmopathy from Graves' hyperthyroidism and to predict progression to ophthalmopathy. In total, 135 blood samples were TCR-sequenced: 40 to 45 ophthalmopathy, some 80 hyperthyroidism and some 17 hyperthyroidism-to-ophthalmopathy patients. To explore V-J signatures that separate ophthalmopathy from hyperthyroidism, a discovery set of approximately 100 patients was enrolled, consisting of about 45 with ophthalmopathy and approximately 60 with stable hyperthyroidism. The independent validation cohort included 18 to 20 hyperthyroidism patients plus 17 patients who later progressed from hyperthyroidism to ophthalmopathy. In over 5 hyperthyroidism patients, the T-cell repertoire of thyroid tissue was compared with the T-cell repertoire of blood. Once sampling was done, hyperthyroidism patients were given methimazole at a starting dose of 30 mg daily, while ophthalmopathy patients were given high-dose intravenous methylprednisolone.

Beyond this particular receptor, the publication reports: No statistical method was used to predetermine the sample size, and group allocation was not hidden from the investigators. Most expanded thyroid clonotypes with a frequency above 0.001 also appeared in blood, which suggests that blood repertoires may reflect the immune response in the thyroid. Ophthalmopathy was separated from stable hyperthyroidism by the 13-signature model with about 85% sensitivity and around 81% specificity in cross-validation and with 80%/75% in the test set. In validation, the model predicted ophthalmopathy progression with 55% to 71% sensitivity and 72.22% specificity; roughly 12 predicted patients were CT-confirmed with GO in a median of around 6 months.

Inclusive of the bounding cysteine and phenylalanine, the CDR3 is 13 residues long. Only the CDR3 portion is preserved as DNA: 39 bases, with reading frame beginning at the first base. CDR1 is given as SQVTM and CDR2 as ANQGSEA, both from the germline V gene. The junction shows trimming of 2 bases on V and 4 bases on J, plus 11 bases between the germline ends. TCR beta CDR3 regions were amplified from RNA transcripts for repertoire sequencing. The first round was an RT-PCR using HTBI primers with the Qiagen OneStep RT-PCR kit, and this first round was followed by a second-round multiplex PCR, then size selection and purification. Libraries were sequenced paired-end with 100 bp reads on an Illumina HiSeq2000. Regarding the original processing steps: SOAPnuke was used to process the reads, throwing out any read that had adapters, had uncalled bases, had a mean Phred below 15, or lacked an exact constant-primer or identifier match. High-quality paired reads were merged with COPE v1.2.5. Unique nucleotide sequences were defined as clonotypes and aligned to IMGT TRB V, D and J references using MiTCR v1.1. The analysis was limited to V-J combinations with a frequency above 0.0001, which together covered 99.2% of repertoires. For each V-J combination, a TCR clonal expansion and chaos score was defined as F50 clonal expansion divided by the chaos observed in the TCRdist matrix. Welch's t-statistics and random forest were used to reduce the features to about twelve V-J combinations, which were then used as input to a naive Bayes classifier. The Morisita-Horn index was used to measure how similar the thyroid and blood repertoires were. The public reads were run again by TCRdb, first through fastp at Q25 and then through MiXCR, and only productive beta chains were kept. One record per CDR3 amino acid sequence lists the most common genes and DNA. The V and J calls follow TCRdb's processing rather than the paper's. The sample contains around 1.1 million distinct CDR3 sequences, 35% to 45% of them found a single time. Approximately 10% of the sample belongs to the ten largest clones.

This clonotype was detected ten times or more. This receptor's antigen is unknown. The record has no base qualities; no much larger clone is one base away. Patients with hyperthyroidism were aged 18 to 65 years, had been newly diagnosed, and had a disease duration of less than 2 months. Anyone with other autoimmune diseases, uncontrolled infections, pregnancy or lactation was excluded from the study. Clinical symptoms, serum thyroxine, TRAb, thyroid ultrasound and orbital computed tomography were used for diagnosis. Total RNA was extracted using Trizol reagent, and RNA quality was checked on an Agilent 2100 Bioanalyzer.

The rearranged segments are TRBV29-1 and TRBJ2-5, with no reliable assignment of the D segment. This clonotype originated in an adult man with Graves' hyperthyroidism. Sequenced sample: peripheral blood or thyroid tissue (not recorded which). This receptor carries the CDR3 CSVETAIRETQYF. In nucleotides, the sequence is TGCAGCGTTGAAACGGCAATAAGAGAGACCCAGTACTTC. With the portions outside the CDR3 filled from the reference TRBV29-1 and TRBJ2-5 genes, the complete variable region becomes SAVISQKPSRDICQRGTSLTIQCQVDSQVTMMFWYRQQPGQSLTLIATANQGSEATYESGFVIDKFPISRPNLTFSTLTVSNMSPEDSSIYLCSVETAIRETQYFGPGTRLLVL.